This T cell receptor (beta chain) was observed in a study of blood T cell repertoires in COVID-19. Study-level information: Acute and convalescent COVID-19 samples came from the United States, Italy and Spain. T cells, B-cell-depleted T cells, or PBMCs supplied cDNA or gDNA.

This clone was observed a few times. With 6 bases removed from V and 6 bases from J, the gap between germline ends came to 9 bases. Germline CDR1 is MDHEN and CDR2 is SYDVKM. The CDR3 totals 12 residues. In the study's own analysis: Nucleated cell counts were estimated from reference gene primer amplification. The method was immunoSEQ multiplex PCR; TCRdb's version includes in-frame clones alone and lacks a portion of them. Clone size and the V and J calls come from that table; the DNA yielded D and trimming. The data show around 100,000 clones, with around 93% seen just once and 17% held by the top ten.

The material sequenced was peripheral blood. This sequence originates from a man between 50 and 59 years old with acute or convalescent COVID-19. The V gene is TRBV28, the J gene TRBJ1-5; D may be TRBD1 (6 bases). Written as DNA, the CDR3 is TGTGCCAGCAGGTTGGGGGCTCAGCCCCAGCATTTT. Translation gives CASRLGAQPQHF. Full variable domain (remainder filled in from reference TRBV28 and TRBJ1-5): DVKVTQSSRYLVKRTGEKVFLECVQDMDHENMFWYRQDPGLGLRLIYFSYDVKMKEKGDIPEGYSVSREKKERFSLILESASTNQTSMYLCASRLGAQPQHFGDGTRLSIL.